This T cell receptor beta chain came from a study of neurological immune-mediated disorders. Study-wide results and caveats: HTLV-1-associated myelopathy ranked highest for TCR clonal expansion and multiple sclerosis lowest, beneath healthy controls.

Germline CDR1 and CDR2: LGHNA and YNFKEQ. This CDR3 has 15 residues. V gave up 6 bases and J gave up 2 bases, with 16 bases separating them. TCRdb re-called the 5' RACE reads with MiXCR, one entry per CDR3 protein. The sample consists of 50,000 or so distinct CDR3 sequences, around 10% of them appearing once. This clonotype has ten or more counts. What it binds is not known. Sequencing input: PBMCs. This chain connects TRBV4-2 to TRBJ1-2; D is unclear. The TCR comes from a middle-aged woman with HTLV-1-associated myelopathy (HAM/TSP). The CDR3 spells CASSQMARSNYGYTF. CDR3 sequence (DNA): TGTGCCAGCAGTCAGATGGCAAGGAGCAACTATGGCTACACCTTC.